The TCR beta chain under discussion was sequenced for a study of molecular identifiers for immune sequencing clone quantification. TCRdb redid the calling of the PCR reads with MiXCR, one entry per CDR3 protein. The sample includes 550,000 to 750,000 distinct CDR3 sequences, 15% to 20% of them seen just once. The V end was cut by 0 bases, the J end by 5 bases, with 2 bases between. Looked up from germline, CDR1 is SGDLS and CDR2 is YYNGEE. The length of the CDR3 is 11 residues. This clonotype has at least ten counts. The TCR originated in a human donor in good health. Some libraries in this study had Jurkat cell RNA spiked in. The source material was naive CD8+ T cells from blood, with Jurkat cell RNA spiked in. Subset defined: FACS-sorted CD8+CD4-CCR7+CD45RA+ naive T cells. The chain combines TRBV9 with TRBJ1-1; D is uncertain. CDR3 nucleotide sequence: TGTGCCAGCAGCGTAGTTACTGAAGCTTTCTTT. It translates to CASSVVTEAFF. Full variable domain (missing parts from reference TRBV9 and TRBJ1-1): DSGVTQTPKHLITATGQRVTLRCSPRSGDLSVYWYQQSLDQGLQFLIQYYNGEERAKGNILERFSAQQFPDLHSELNLSSLELGDSALYFCASSVVTEAFFGQGTRLTVV.